The 10 T cell receptor beta chains presented below share a single source sample, sequenced in a study of shared clonotypes between healthy human individuals. Selected positively for CCR7 and CD45RO-negative, naive CD8 cells excluded terminally differentiated effector memory CD45RA+ cells. The protocol was immunoSEQ multiplex PCR, while the TCRdb copy is restricted to in-frame clones and leaves out a portion. The table records about 2.2 million clones, approximately 92% of them present only once. The specimen sequenced was naive CD8+ T cells from PBMCs. These receptors all come from a man between 18 and 29 years old in good health. Some clones in this sample may be carry-over from other donors' samples.

The gene calls are TRBV29-1 and TRBJ2-1, with a weak D call TRBD1 (5 bases). The CDR3 is made up of 14 amino acids. Germline-derived CDR1 and CDR2 are SQVTM and ANQGSEA. With 5 bases removed from V and 4 bases from J, the gap between germline ends came to 15 bases. The CDR3 is CSVCVRTKYNEQFF. CDR3 nucleotides: TGCAGCGTTTGTGTTCGGACAAAGTACAATGAGCAGTTCTTC.

In its sample, this clone was seen a few times. The rearrangement links TRBV2 to TRBJ2-7; 10 bases agree with TRBD2. Germline CDR1 is SNHLY and CDR2 is FYNNEI. This CDR3 is 15 amino acids long. Trimming removed 7 bases from V and 5 bases from J; junction bases left unmatched: 11. Here the CDR3 DNA reads TGTGCCAGCAACCCAAGGGCTAGCGGGAGCCACGAGCAGTACTTC. Translated: CASNPRASGSHEQYF.

The chain recombines TRBV7-2 with TRBJ2-2, with 8 bases fitting TRBD2. This CDR3 comprises 17 residues. The trim removed 2 bases at V and 4 bases at J, leaving 9 bases unmatched. Germline-derived CDR1 and CDR2 are SGHTA and FQGNSA. The CDR3 region has the DNA TGTGCCAGCAGCTTAAGTTTAGCGGCGGGAGGCACCGGGGAGCTGTTTTTT. As protein: CASSLSLAAGGTGELFF.

Worth noting for this clone: At the DNA level, this CDR3 is encoded by other sequences in the same sample as well. The chain links TRBV28 to TRBJ2-1; D not resolved. From germline, CDR1 is MDHEN and CDR2 SYDVKM. The length of the CDR3 is 11 residues. The V end lost 3 bases, the J end lost 10 bases, and 7 bases lay between the germline ends. The CDR3 here is CASSFGVEQFF. The CDR3, as DNA: TGTGCCAGCAGTTTTGGGGTCGAGCAGTTCTTC.

The chain joins TRBV7-9 to TRBJ1-2; possible D gene TRBD1, 5 bases. CDR3 length: 14 amino acids. V shed 0 bases and J shed 5 bases, with 10 bases lying between them. The germline CDR1 and CDR2 sequences are SEHNR and FQNEAQ (reference sequence). The CDR3, as DNA: TGTGCCAGCAGCTTAGCGGGGGGTCAATATGGCTACACCTTC. It encodes CASSLAGGQYGYTF.

The chain is built from TRBV27 and TRBJ2-7, with D tentatively TRBD1 (6 bases). The germline V gene has CDR1 MNHEY and CDR2 SMNVEV (reference sequence). V lost 8 bases to trimming and J lost 2 bases, with 16 bases between them. The CDR3 runs 14 residues. CDR3 in amino acids: CASGPRGRPYEQYF. In DNA form, the CDR3 reads TGTGCCAGCGGCCCCAGGGGCCGACCCTACGAGCAGTACTTC.

The rearrangement uses TRBV7-9 and TRBJ2-7, with 9 positions matching TRBD2. The ends lost 5 bases at V and 3 bases at J; junction bases unmatched: 5. The CDR3 consists of 14 residues. Germline CDR1 and CDR2: SEHNR and FQNEAQ (reference sequence). CDR3 DNA sequence: TGTGCCAGCAGCCCTAGCGGGACATACTACGAGCAGTACTTC. As protein: CASSPSGTYYEQYF.

This CDR3 is CASRELIDYEQYF. DNA of the CDR3: TGCGCCAGCAGGGAGCTAATTGACTACGAGCAGTACTTC. The V and J genes are TRBV5-1 and TRBJ2-7; no definite D call. Germline V gene sequence: CDR1 SGHRS, CDR2 YFSETQ. The CDR3 extends over 13 amino acids. V lost 5 bases and J lost 3, with 12 bases in between.

This clone was observed once. This sample includes further DNA sequences coding for the same CDR3. The V call is TRBV5-1, the J call TRBJ2-7; D may correspond to TRBD1 or TRBD2 (6 bases each). CDR1 SGHRS and CDR2 YFSETQ come from the germline V gene. Trimming removed 2 bases from V and 2 bases from J, with 8 bases in between. The CDR3 is made up of 13 amino acids. The CDR3 is CASSLGGTYEQYF. CDR3 DNA sequence: TGCGCCAGCAGCTTAGGGGGGACCTACGAGCAGTACTTC.

The chain has TRBV30 and TRBJ2-7, with 10 bases fitting TRBD2. Losses at the gene ends were 3 bases for V and 1 base for J; bases not matched to a gene: 15. The CDR3 sequence is 18 residues long. Per germline, CDR1 GTSNPN and CDR2 SVGIG (reference sequence). The CDR3 DNA reads as TGTGCCTGGAGATCCAGGTCCCTGGGACTAGCGATGTCCTACGAGCAGTACTTC. Its protein product is CAWRSRSLGLAMSYEQYF.